What follows is one T cell receptor beta chain and its context. Other nucleotide sequences from this sample produce the same CDR3. The CDR3 is made up of 11 amino acids. V lost 4 bases, J lost 3 bases, and 7 bases lay in between. CDR1 DFQATT and CDR2 SNEGSKA come from the germline V gene (reference sequence). The sample originates from a study of blood T cell repertoires in COVID-19. Study information: PBMCs, B-cell-depleted T cells, or T cells provided the cDNA or gDNA that made up the material.

Under the authors' procedure: Nucleated cell counts were estimated from reference gene primer amplification. Sequenced by immunoSEQ multiplex PCR; TCRdb stores in-frame clones only, minus some. That table furnishes V, J and clone size, whereas the DNA furnished D and trimming. This sample carries more than 300,000 clones, around 87% of them seen once, and the ten largest clones take 10%. J is TRBJ2-7 and V is TRBV20-1; tentatively, D is TRBD2 (5 bases). Sequenced input: peripheral blood. This clonotype was obtained from a woman in her 30s with COVID-19, enrolled during active disease. CDR3 bases: TGCAGTGCTATCCGGGACTACGAGCAGTACTTC. Translating gives CSAIRDYEQYF.